The 31 T cell receptor beta chains listed next were all sequenced from one sample in a study of blood T cell repertoires in COVID-19. Libraries were prepared by immunoSEQ multiplex PCR; TCRdb keeps only in-frame clonotypes and omits some of them. This repertoire shows 100,000 to 150,000 clones, under 90% found once; its top ten account for about 8.4%. Material for sequencing was peripheral blood. Receptors originate from a woman aged 60-75 years with active or convalescent COVID-19.

The V call is TRBV9, the J call TRBJ2-1; 8 nucleotides match TRBD2. The length of the CDR3 is 16 residues. The trim removed 0 bases at V and 6 bases at J, leaving 8 bases unmatched. Germline CDR1 reads SGDLS; CDR2 reads YYNGEE. The DNA of the CDR3 is TGTGCCAGCAGCGTAGATAACGGGGGGGCCAGCAATGAGCAGTTCTTC. It is translated as CASSVDNGGASNEQFF.

The V gene is TRBV5-1, the J gene TRBJ2-7; D possibly corresponds to TRBD1 (5 bases). The CDR3 totals 15 residues. Trimming shortened V by 1 base and J by 6 bases, and 17 bases separated the two germline ends. Germline CDR1 is SGHRS and CDR2 is YFSETQ. The CDR3 loop is CASSLFGSGKAEQYF. CDR3 bases: TGCGCCAGCAGCTTGTTTGGGTCAGGGAAGGCCGAGCAGTACTTC. The full variable domain, in which reference TRBV5-1 and TRBJ2-7 provide the parts outside the CDR3, is KAGVTQTPRYLIKTRGQQVTLSCSPISGHRSVSWYQQTPGQGLQFLFEYFSETQRNKGNFPGRFSGRQFSNSRSEMNVSTLELGDSALYLCASSLFGSGKAEQYFGPGTRLTVT.

V and J are TRBV27 and TRBJ1-5; D is unclear. CDR1 and CDR2 from the germline V gene are MNHEY and SMNVEV (reference sequence). V was clipped by 4 bases and J by 3 bases, with 4 bases between them. The CDR3 totals 12 residues. In DNA, the CDR3 is TGTGCCAGCAGTTCGTTCAATCAGCCCCAGCATTTT. It translates to CASSSFNQPQHF.

The chain employs TRBV28 and TRBJ1-6; perhaps TRBD1 as D (5 bases). Germline V gene sequence: CDR1 MDHEN, CDR2 SYDVKM. The CDR3 extends over 14 amino acids. V lost 4 bases, J lost 14 bases, and 18 bases lay in between. CDR3 loop: CASSSPAGSSSLHF. CDR3 nucleotide sequence: TGTGCCAGCAGTTCTCCAGCAGGGTCATCTTCCCTCCACTTT.

The chain uses TRBV24-1 and TRBJ2-1; TRBD2 agrees at 9 bases. Trimming at V came to 8 bases and at J to 2 bases, leaving 6 bases not matched to a gene. The CDR3 spans 15 residues. Germline V gene sequence: CDR1 KGHDR, CDR2 SFDVKD. The CDR3 is CATNSAGGPYNEQFF. In DNA, the CDR3 is TGTGCCACCAATTCAGCGGGGGGTCCCTACAATGAGCAGTTCTTC.

In this sample, this clone turned up once. The chain combines TRBV5-1 with TRBJ2-7; 7 positions agree with TRBD1. J was trimmed by 11 bases and V by 1 base; bases with no gene match: 18. The CDR3 is 16 amino acids. From germline, CDR1 is SGHRS and CDR2 YFSETQ. The CDR3 DNA is TGCGCCAGCAGCTTGCCCGGGACAGTTACCCTTACAGCGGAGTACTTC. It yields the protein CASSLPGTVTLTAEYF.

CDR3: CASSPTGTLGHNEQFF. For the CDR3, the DNA is TGTGCCAGCAGCCCCACCGGGACACTCGGGCACAATGAGCAGTTCTTC. The rearrangement links TRBV5-6 to TRBJ2-1; D is possibly TRBD1 (6 bases). The V and J ends lost 4 bases and 5 bases respectively, with 19 bases between them. The CDR3 is made up of 16 amino acids. Germline values: CDR1 SGHDT, CDR2 YYEEEE.

This clone was detected only once. CDR3 sequence: CASSWDSSYGYTF. The DNA for the CDR3 is TGTGCCAGCAGCTGGGACAGCTCCTATGGCTACACCTTC. The chain uses TRBV7-2 and TRBJ1-2; 7 nucleotides match TRBD1. V shed 4 bases and J 4 bases; nucleotides not matched to a gene: 3. The germline V gene encodes CDR1 SGHTA and CDR2 FQGNSA. The length of the CDR3 is 13 residues.

The V and J genes are TRBV7-8 and TRBJ1-1; TRBD1 is a possible D gene (6 bases). Looked up from germline, CDR1 is SGHVS and CDR2 is FQNEAQ. V gave up 5 bases and J gave up 5 bases, with 24 bases separating them. The CDR3 covers 17 residues. The CDR3 nucleotides read TGTGCCAGCAGCCTCCTAAGGGGTCGGGGGGCTGGGACTGAAGCTTTCTTT. Residues: CASSLLRGRGAGTEAFF.

The V call is TRBV5-5, the J call TRBJ2-2; D is perhaps TRBD1 (6 bases). Trimming shortened V by 1 base and J by 3 bases, and 13 bases separated the two germline ends. The germline V gene has CDR1 SGHKS and CDR2 YYEKEE (reference sequence). This CDR3 region has 16 residues. In nucleotides, the CDR3 is TGTGCCAGCAGCTTGCATCGCAGGGGAGACACCGGGGAGCTGTTTTTT. This gives the protein CASSLHRRGDTGELFF.

The chain couples TRBV7-7 to TRBJ2-5; 8 nucleotides agree with TRBD2. Germline-derived CDR1 and CDR2 are SSHAT and FNYEAQ (reference sequence). The CDR3 totals 16 residues. Trimming cost V 9 bases and J 7 bases; bases outside gene matches: 19. The CDR3 loop reads CARPYGGALKVGTQYF. In nucleotides, the CDR3 is TGTGCCAGACCTTACGGGGGGGCCTTAAAGGTAGGGACCCAGTACTTC.

The chain uses TRBV18 and TRBJ2-3, with D possibly matching TRBD2 (5 bases). Per the germline V gene, CDR1 is KGHSH and CDR2 is LQKENI. V was clipped by 3 bases and J by 2 bases, with 12 bases between them. The CDR3 has 15 amino acids. CDR3 residues: CASSPAGSVTDTQYF. The CDR3 coding sequence is TGTGCCAGCTCACCCGCGGGTAGCGTCACAGATACGCAGTATTTT.

CDR3 sequence: CASSLRGWETQYF. CDR3 sequence (DNA): TGTGCCAGCAGCTTGCGGGGTTGGGAGACCCAGTACTTC. The chain uses TRBV5-4 and TRBJ2-5; TRBD2 might be the D (5 bases). This CDR3 region has 13 residues. Germline CDR1 is SGHNT and CDR2 is YYREEE (reference sequence). V dropped 1 base and J dropped 5 bases, with 9 bases sitting between them.

V gene TRBV29-1 combines with J gene TRBJ2-5; no firm D call. V lost 4 bases to trimming and J lost 8 bases, with 17 bases between them. The CDR3 consists of 13 residues. Germline loops: CDR1 SQVTM, CDR2 ANQGSEA. The CDR3 is CSVGSTPKVTQYF. The CDR3 DNA follows: TGCAGCGTTGGGAGTACCCCGAAAGTCACCCAGTACTTC.

The V call is TRBV20-1, the J call TRBJ2-1; D gene unclear. The V end lost 3 bases, the J end lost 0 bases, and 9 bases lay between the germline ends. The CDR3 runs 14 residues. Germline lookup yields CDR1 DFQATT and CDR2 SNEGSKA (reference sequence). CDR3 sequence reads: CSASHRSSYNEQFF. The DNA of the CDR3 is TGCAGTGCTAGTCATAGGAGCTCCTACAATGAGCAGTTCTTC.

The chain employs TRBV6-2 or TRBV6-3 and TRBJ2-5; D not certain. This CDR3 spans 14 amino acids. Germline assignment: CDR1 MNHEY and CDR2 SVGEGT. V dropped 1 base and J dropped 0 bases, with 6 bases sitting between them. This CDR3 is CASSYFGNQETQYF. The CDR3 DNA reads TGTGCCAGCAGTTACTTCGGTAACCAAGAGACCCAGTACTTC.

This rearrangement joins TRBV11-3 to TRBJ2-1; TRBD2 matches at 11 bases. CDR3 length: 18 amino acids. The V and J ends lost 5 bases and 0 bases, in that order; junction bases with no gene match: 9. Looked up from germline, CDR1 is SGHNT and CDR2 is YENEEA. CDR3 DNA: TGTGCCAGCAGCCACCGGTTAGCGGGGGGGCTCTCCTACAATGAGCAGTTCTTC. This sequence encodes CASSHRLAGGLSYNEQFF. Full variable domain (missing parts from reference TRBV11-3 and TRBJ2-1): EAGVVQSPRYKIIEKKQPVAFWCNPISGHNTLYWYLQNLGQGPELLIRYENEEAVDDSQLPKDRFSAERLKGVDSTLKIQPAELGDSAVYLCASSHRLAGGLSYNEQFFGPGTRLTVL.

This chain connects TRBV6-5 to TRBJ1-2; 7 positions match TRBD1. Germline V gene sequence: CDR1 MNHEY, CDR2 SVGAGI. V lost 2 bases to trimming and J lost 4 bases; unmatched junction nucleotides: 1. CDR3 length equals 13 residues. DNA of the CDR3: TGTGCCAGCAGTTACGGGACAGTCTATGGCTACACCTTC. Its protein is CASSYGTVYGYTF.

This clone has only one observation. This chain joins TRBV7-6 and TRBJ2-3; TRBD1 matches 9 bases. This CDR3 region has 12 residues. With 5 bases clipped from V and 11 bases from J, the junction kept 5 bases outside the gene matches. Germline CDR1 reads SGHVS; CDR2 reads FNYEAQ. CDR3 in amino acids: CASSAGTGWQYF. The CDR3 nucleotides read TGTGCCAGCAGCGCTGGGACAGGGTGGCAGTATTTT.

The J gene is TRBJ2-1, the V gene TRBV5-6, with 8 positions matching TRBD1. Trimming removed 0 bases from V and 6 bases from J; junction bases left unmatched: 5. The CDR3 extends over 15 amino acids. Germline CDR1 is SGHDT and CDR2 is YYEEEE. CDR3 DNA sequence: TGTGCCAGCAGCTTGGACGGACAGGGTTTCAATGAGCAGTTCTTC. Translating gives CASSLDGQGFNEQFF.

V gene TRBV28 combines with J gene TRBJ1-3; no clear D gene. This CDR3 contains 13 residues. Per the germline V gene, CDR1 is MDHEN and CDR2 is SYDVKM. V was pared by 7 bases and J by 4 bases, with 11 bases between. In nucleotides, the CDR3 is TGTGCCAGCACCCTATCCTTCGGAAACACCATATATTTT. Translated: CASTLSFGNTIYF.

This clone was detected once. The sample contains more than one DNA sequence encoding this CDR3. The chain joins TRBV19 to TRBJ1-1, with 8 bases aligning to TRBD1. CDR1 and CDR2 from the germline V gene are LNHDA and SQIVND (reference sequence). After removal of 4 bases from V and 5 bases from J, the junction contained 3 bases not matched to a gene. CDR3 length: 13 residues. DNA for the CDR3: TGTGCCAGTAGTACACAGGGGGGGACTGAAGCTTTCTTT. It encodes CASSTQGGTEAFF.

V usage is TRBV9 and J usage is TRBJ2-2; TRBD1 is a possible D gene (5 bases). The CDR3 covers 16 residues. The V end was cut by 4 bases, the J end by 5 bases, with 18 bases between. Looked up from germline, CDR1 is SGDLS and CDR2 is YYNGEE. For the CDR3, the DNA is TGTGCCAGCAGCCCGTATGGCAGGGTTGGAACCGGGGAGCTGTTTTTT. Translating it yields CASSPYGRVGTGELFF.

The table lists this clone with a few counts. V is TRBV6-1 and J is TRBJ2-3, with D unresolved. Germline-derived CDR1 and CDR2 are MNHNS and SASEGT. The CDR3 is 15 amino acids. Between the trimmed V and J ends, which lost 0 bases and 3 bases, there was a span of 10 bases. CDR3 residues: CASSEAPVQTDTQYF. In DNA, the CDR3 is TGTGCCAGCAGTGAAGCGCCTGTCCAGACAGATACGCAGTATTTT.

The gene calls are TRBV7-2 and TRBJ2-7; unclear D gene. The V and J ends lost 5 bases and 3 bases respectively, with 11 bases between them. Germline V gene lookup returns CDR1 SGHTA and CDR2 FQGNSA. The CDR3 contains 13 residues. The CDR3 sequence: CASSRSRSYEQYF. DNA for the CDR3: TGTGCCAGCAGCCGATCCAGAAGCTACGAGCAGTACTTC.

J is TRBJ1-1 and V is TRBV18; D ambiguous. This CDR3 is built from 14 residues. Trimming pared 3 bases from V and 5 bases from J, leaving 13 bases between. Germline assignment: CDR1 KGHSH and CDR2 LQKENI. CDR3 DNA sequence: TGTGCCAGCTCACCGAATCTACAGTTAACTGAAGCTTTCTTT. Amino acids: CASSPNLQLTEAFF. Filled out from reference TRBV18 and TRBJ1-1, the complete variable domain reads NAGVMQNPRHLVRRRGQEARLRCSPMKGHSHVYWYRQLPEEGLKFMVYLQKENIIDESGMPKERFSAEFPKEGPSILRIQQVVRGDSAAYFCASSPNLQLTEAFFGQGTRLTVV.

A single count supports this clone. The chain employs TRBV27 and TRBJ2-1; D is perhaps TRBD1 (6 bases). Per germline, CDR1 MNHEY and CDR2 SMNVEV (reference sequence). Trimming removed 0 bases at V and 8 bases at J, with 8 bases between. The CDR3 spans 13 residues. CDR3 DNA sequence: TGTGCCAGCAGTTTATCGACAGGAGATGAGCAGTTCTTC. This sequence encodes CASSLSTGDEQFF.

This clone was counted once. V gene TRBV28 combines with J gene TRBJ2-7; 12 bases fit TRBD1. With V trimmed by 5 bases and J by 9 bases, 11 bases remained unmatched. Germline V lookup: CDR1 MDHEN, CDR2 SYDVKM. The CDR3 has 15 residues. The CDR3 sequence: CASSPQPGTGGVQYV. The CDR3 DNA sequence: TGTGCCAGCAGTCCCCAACCCGGGACAGGGGGCGTGCAGTACGTC.

Note on this clone: It may be a read error: a sequence one base away is much more abundant. V and J are TRBV6-2 or TRBV6-3 and TRBJ1-1; possible D gene TRBD1, 6 bases. Trimming left V 5 bases short and J 1 base short, with 8 bases between. The CDR3 consists of 13 residues. Germline loops: CDR1 MNHEY, CDR2 SVGEGT. DNA for the CDR3: TGTGCCAGCAGTCCGACAGGGAACACTGAAGCTTTCTTT. Encoded protein: CASSPTGNTEAFF.

This chain links TRBV27 with TRBJ1-1; 7 bases map to TRBD1. Germline V gives CDR1 MNHEY, CDR2 SMNVEV (reference sequence). The CDR3 covers 15 residues. With 7 bases clipped from V and 3 bases from J, the junction kept 11 bases outside the gene matches. The CDR3 sequence is CASIPVSGGHTEAFF. CDR3 bases: TGTGCCAGCATCCCTGTATCAGGGGGTCACACTGAAGCTTTCTTT.

This chain links TRBV19 with TRBJ2-3, with D possibly TRBD2 on 6 matching bases. CDR1 and CDR2 (germline): LNHDA, SQIVND (reference sequence). The CDR3 spans 12 residues. Trimming cost V 0 bases and J 9 bases, with 7 bases left between them. This CDR3 is CASSIERDTQYF. The CDR3 DNA reads as TGTGCCAGTAGTATAGAGCGGGACACGCAGTATTTT.